This T cell receptor (beta chain) stems from a study of T-cell reconstitution after alpha-beta-depleted transplantation in children. This clonotype was seen more than once but under ten times. Unique molecular identifiers were incorporated into the prepared TCRbeta library. Via MiXCR, TCRdb re-called the PCR reads, giving one row per CDR3 protein. The sample yields about 610,000 distinct CDR3 sequences, 10% to 13% seen once. The CDR3 sequence is 13 residues long. CDR1 MNHEY and CDR2 SVGEGT come from the germline V gene. Between the trimmed V and J ends, which lost 3 bases and 9 bases, there was a span of 11 bases.

This specimen consisted of PBMCs from the stem cell graft donor, obtained from the stem cell graft. The clonotype comes from a human donor who donated a stem cell graft to a child with acute myeloid leukemia. This chain joins TRBV6-2 or TRBV6-3 and TRBJ2-2, with unresolved D. CDR3 DNA: TGTGCCAGCAGTTATCTGGAGTTCCGGGAGCTGTTTTTT. It codes for CASSYLEFRELFF.